This T cell receptor (beta chain) was captured in a study of T cells in Graves' hyperthyroidism and ophthalmopathy. Study-wide findings and caveats: Most thyroid clonotypes expanded above 0.001 appeared in blood too.

Amplification of TCR beta CDR3 regions used RNA as the template. TCR CDR3 regions were first amplified by RT-PCR with HTBI primers. TCRdb re-analysed the multiplex PCR reads in MiXCR, keeping a single row per CDR3 protein. The table includes fewer than 250,000 distinct CDR3 sequences, around 26% detected once. This clonotype was seen a handful of times. Its antigen is unknown. This CDR3 contains 15 residues. The germline V and J ends were trimmed by 0 bases and 7 bases, with 15 bases remaining between them. Germline V gene sequence: CDR1 LGHDT, CDR2 YNNKEL (reference sequence). This clonotype was obtained from a woman aged 35 to 49 with Graves' ophthalmopathy. The V gene is TRBV3-1, the J gene TRBJ1-2; D not resolved. Sequencing was done on a sample of blood. Written as DNA, the CDR3 is TGTGCCAGCAGCCAAGAAGTACTAGGGTCCGTTGGCTACACCTTC. It translates to CASSQEVLGSVGYTF. Using reference TRBV3-1 and TRBJ1-2 for the parts outside the CDR3, the full variable domain is DTAVSQTPKYLVTQMGNDKSIKCEQNLGHDTMYWYKQDSKKFLKIMFSYNNKELIINETVPNRFSPKSPDKAHLNLHINSLELGDSAVYFCASSQEVLGSVGYTFGSGTRLTVV.